These T cell receptor beta chains were read from a single sample in a study of cytomegalovirus exposure and HLA in healthy donors. TCRdb keeps only in-frame clones here, not all; method: immunoSEQ multiplex PCR. This sample carries 200,000 to 250,000 clones, roughly 82% of them seen once, and the ten largest clones take 4.5% to 6%. Sequenced sample: PBMCs. The receptors come from a woman aged 40 to 49 in good health and CMV-seropositive. Both conserved end residues are part of each CDR3.

j_call v_call cdr3_aa
TRBJ1-2 TRBV5-4 CASSLNRGGAYGYTF
TRBJ1-3 TRBV27 CASSPSTRPNTIYF
TRBJ1-1 TRBV4-2 CASSVGVNAEAFF
TRBJ2-3 TRBV7-8 CASSLTGLVIDTQYF
TRBJ1-1 TRBV7-9 CSSSLGQGASEAFF
TRBJ2-1 TRBV9 CASGSIRGKFF
TRBJ2-5 TRBV28 CASGGTSGRAKETQYF
TRBJ2-2 TRBV9 CASSPYVTGELFF
TRBJ2-7 TRBV10-3 CASAGQGAYEQYF
TRBJ1-1 TRBV2 CASTPVPNTEAFF
TRBJ2-6 TRBV7-9 CASRPGTGAGANVLTF
TRBJ2-7 TRBV11-2 CASSPSYEQYF
TRBJ1-1 TRBV18 CASSPTQGAGGTEAFF
TRBJ1-1 TRBV7-2 CAGGAEAFF
. TRBV2 CASRGEVASYEQYF
TRBJ1-1 TRBV19 CASMKLNTEAFF
TRBJ2-2 TRBV6-4 CASSPNTNTGELFF
TRBJ1-1 TRBV19 CASSIRYRNTEAFF
TRBJ1-2 TRBV25-1 CASSESLRRGSGGYTF
TRBJ1-4 TRBV18 CASSPVRDRANEKLFF
TRBJ2-7 TRBV11-3 CASSPQGDHSYEQYF
TRBJ1-5 TRBV21-1 CASSKAWDSRPYSNQPQHF